Following are 22 T cell receptor beta chains from one sample sequenced in a study of T cells in Graves' hyperthyroidism and ophthalmopathy. Amplified TCR beta CDR3 regions derived from RNA transcripts. The HTBI set primed first-round TCR CDR3 RT-PCR. Each CDR3 protein is one row after TCRdb ran MiXCR on the multiplex PCR reads. This repertoire shows fewer than 550,000 distinct CDR3 sequences, around a sixth found once; its top ten account for approximately 14%. The sample comprised blood. Every receptor here comes from a woman aged 18 to 35 with Graves' hyperthyroidism.

There are many counts of this clonotype. The V and J genes are TRBV9 and TRBJ2-5; a weak D match, TRBD1 (5 bases). Germline V gene sequence: CDR1 SGDLS, CDR2 YYNGEE. The CDR3 loop spans 12 amino acids. V was pared by 3 bases and J by 11 bases, with 14 bases between. The DNA for the CDR3 is TGTGCCAGCAGCGAATACCAGGGTGTTCAGTACTTC. This encodes CASSEYQGVQYF. Drawing the rest from reference TRBV9 and TRBJ2-5, the complete variable domain is DSGVTQTPKHLITATGQRVTLRCSPRSGDLSVYWYQQSLDQGLQFLIQYYNGEERAKGNILERFSAQQFPDLHSELNLSSLELGDSALYFCASSEYQGVQYFGPGTRLLVL.

The chain is built from TRBV18 and TRBJ2-7, with TRBD2 matching over 12 bases. From germline, CDR1 is KGHSH and CDR2 LQKENI. The ends lost 3 bases at V and 2 bases at J; junction bases unmatched: 5. This CDR3 contains 16 residues. The CDR3 is CASSPGTSGSPYEQYF. CDR3 bases: TGTGCCAGCTCACCGGGGACTAGCGGGTCCCCCTACGAGCAGTACTTC.

This clonotype appeared many times. CDR3 loop: CASSELGPTEAFF. The DNA for the CDR3 is TGTGCCAGCAGTGAATTGGGGCCCACTGAAGCTTTCTTT. This chain uses TRBV6-1 with TRBJ1-1; D is perhaps TRBD1 (5 bases). Trimming took 2 bases from V and 4 from J, leaving 8 bases between them. Germline V gene data show CDR1 as MNHNS and CDR2 as SASEGT. There are 13 residues in the CDR3.

V gene TRBV7-3 combines with J gene TRBJ2-2, with D maybe TRBD2 (5 bases). V was clipped by 9 bases and J by 7 bases, with 9 bases between them. The CDR3 spans 11 residues. The germline gives CDR1 SGHTA, CDR2 FQGTGA. The DNA of the CDR3 is TGTGCCAGTTCTCGGGGCGGGGAGCTGTTTTTT. It is translated as CASSRGGELFF.

The CDR3 is CASSVGDSQGGYTF. Written as DNA, the CDR3 is TGTGCCAGCAGCGTAGGGGACAGCCAAGGTGGCTACACCTTC. The chain is built from TRBV9 and TRBJ1-2; TRBD1 agrees at 7 bases. V lost 0 bases and J lost 7; bases outside the gene matches: 6. The CDR3 loop spans 14 amino acids. Germline CDR1 SGDLS, CDR2 YYNGEE.

This clonotype was recorded at least ten times. The chain has TRBV20-1 and TRBJ2-5; 8 nucleotides agree with TRBD2. Per germline, CDR1 DFQATT and CDR2 SNEGSKA (reference sequence). The V and J ends lost 6 bases and 5 bases, in that order; junction bases with no gene match: 14. This CDR3 is 15 amino acids long. The CDR3 coding sequence is TGCAGTGCCAGTAAGCGGGAGCGGTTGTGGGAGACCCAGTACTTC. As protein: CSASKRERLWETQYF.

This chain links TRBV4-2 with TRBJ1-2, with unresolved D. CDR3 size: 13 residues. Deletions cut 1 base from V and 3 bases from J, with 6 bases between. Germline values: CDR1 LGHNA, CDR2 YNFKEQ. The CDR3 bases are TGTGCCAGCAGCCAAGTCCAGGACTATGGCTACACCTTC. The encoded protein is CASSQVQDYGYTF.

This clonotype was counted many times. This chain joins TRBV6-1 and TRBJ2-7; 8 bases line up with TRBD1. V lost 6 bases, J lost 3 bases, and 4 bases stayed unmatched. Germline loops: CDR1 MNHNS, CDR2 SASEGT. CDR3 length: 13 residues. The CDR3, as DNA: TGTGCCAGCAGGGGGACAGGCCACTACGAGCAGTACTTC. Translated, it gives CASRGTGHYEQYF.

J is TRBJ1-2 and V is TRBV7-9, with D unclear. This CDR3 spans 14 amino acids. Per the germline V gene, CDR1 is SEHNR and CDR2 is FQNEAQ (reference sequence). V dropped 2 bases and J dropped 8 bases, with 15 bases sitting between them. DNA for the CDR3: TGTGCCAGCAGCTTAATAGCATCAACTGCAGGCTACACCTTC. This codes for CASSLIASTAGYTF.

This chain links TRBV5-6 with TRBJ2-3; D is perhaps TRBD1 or TRBD2 (6 bases each). The CDR3 covers 16 residues. The germline V gene encodes CDR1 SGHDT and CDR2 YYEEEE. V shed 4 bases and J shed 4 bases, with 19 bases lying between them. The CDR3: CASSRGPGAMSDTQYF. CDR3 DNA: TGTGCCAGCAGCCGCGGACCGGGGGCGATGTCAGATACGCAGTATTTT.

This clonotype was found a few times. This chain uses TRBV6-2 or TRBV6-3 with TRBJ1-2; 7 nucleotides line up with TRBD1. The germline V gene encodes CDR1 MNHEY and CDR2 SVGEGT. The CDR3 loop spans 13 amino acids. V shed 5 bases, J shed 7 bases, and the junction held 7 bases outside the gene matches. The CDR3 region is CASSATGKFGYTF. The CDR3 DNA sequence: TGTGCCAGCAGTGCGACAGGGAAATTTGGCTACACCTTC.

This clonotype appeared many times. The J gene is TRBJ2-1, the V gene TRBV2; D remains unclear. The germline V gene encodes CDR1 SNHLY and CDR2 FYNNEI. V was pared by 5 bases and J by 7 bases, with 6 bases between. The CDR3 spans 11 residues. DNA of the CDR3: TGTGCCAGCAGTCCGGTTAATGAGCAGTTCTTC. Translated, it gives CASSPVNEQFF.

A note on this clonotype: The CDR3 end shows no conserved phenylalanine or tryptophan, and so a read error is likely. CDR3 sequence: CSARDNGDGYTL. The DNA of the CDR3 is TGCAGTGCTAGAGATAACGGGGATGGCTACACCCTC. The chain combines TRBV20-1 with TRBJ1-2; D unclear. This CDR3 region has 12 residues. Germline CDR1 is DFQATT and CDR2 is SNEGSKA (reference sequence). The V and J ends lost 0 bases and 6 bases respectively, with 8 bases between them.

This clonotype has at least ten counts. V usage is TRBV12-3 or TRBV12-4 and J usage is TRBJ2-1; TRBD2 matches at 9 bases. This CDR3 spans 14 amino acids. The J segment lost 8 bases and the V segment lost 4 bases, leaving 6 bases of the junction unmatched. This chain's CDR3 is CASSSASGAYEQFF. CDR3 DNA: TGTGCCAGCAGTTCGGCTAGCGGGGCCTATGAGCAGTTCTTC.

CDR3 nucleotides: TGTGCCAGCAGCGAAGGGACAGGGGCTTCACCCCTCCACTTT. Protein product: CASSEGTGASPLHF. The genes are TRBV7-8 and TRBJ1-6; the match to TRBD1 covers 10 bases. The V and J ends lost 5 bases and 9 bases, in that order; junction bases with no gene match: 4. CDR1 is SGHVS, CDR2 FQNEAQ, per germline. The CDR3 is 14 amino acids.

This clonotype was found a few times. The rearrangement links TRBV6-1 to TRBJ1-5; 10 bases match TRBD1. V trimming: 6 bases; J trimming: 7 bases; junction bases outside the gene matches: 15. Per germline, CDR1 MNHNS and CDR2 SASEGT. The CDR3 totals 17 residues. The chain's CDR3 is CASSPIPGTGARQPQHF. CDR3 nucleotides: TGTGCCAGCAGCCCTATCCCCGGGACAGGGGCCCGACAGCCCCAGCATTTT.

This clonotype was seen a handful of times. The chain joins TRBV6-1 to TRBJ1-1; tentatively, D is TRBD1 (5 bases). Germline loops: CDR1 MNHNS, CDR2 SASEGT. V gave up 4 bases and J gave up 1 base, with 16 bases separating them. CDR3 length equals 16 residues. This CDR3 reads CASSGAPGLKNTEAFF. CDR3 sequence (DNA): TGTGCCAGCAGTGGAGCTCCGGGACTAAAGAACACTGAAGCTTTCTTT.

This clonotype was detected many times. This rearrangement joins TRBV20-1 to TRBJ2-3; TRBD2 agrees at 7 bases. CDR3 length: 14 residues. V dropped 0 bases and J dropped 6; count of bases not matched to a gene: 6. Per the germline V gene, CDR1 is DFQATT and CDR2 is SNEGSKA (reference sequence). The CDR3 is CSARDSPGRDTQYF. CDR3 nucleotide sequence: TGCAGTGCTAGAGATTCCCCCGGGAGGGATACGCAGTATTTT.

The gene calls are TRBV19 and TRBJ1-5; 10 nucleotides agree with TRBD1. The ends lost 5 bases at V and 4 bases at J; junction bases unmatched: 8. Germline V lookup: CDR1 LNHDA, CDR2 SQIVND (reference sequence). This CDR3 comprises 16 residues. In nucleotides, the CDR3 is TGTGCCAGTAGTGATCCGGGACAGGGGCGAAATCAGCCCCAGCATTTT. It yields the protein CASSDPGQGRNQPQHF.

This clonotype has at least ten counts. This rearrangement joins TRBV12-3 or TRBV12-4 to TRBJ1-6, with D uncertain. This CDR3 is 14 amino acids long. Trimming stripped 1 base from V and 7 bases from J, with 8 bases between. DNA for the CDR3: TGTGCCAGCAGTTTAGGGGGTACGAATTCACCCCTCCACTTT. Encoded protein: CASSLGGTNSPLHF.

The V gene is TRBV5-1, the J gene TRBJ2-2; maybe TRBD1 (5 bases). This CDR3 has 15 amino acids. Trimming shortened V by 1 base and J by 7 bases, and 14 bases separated the two germline ends. Germline assignment: CDR1 SGHRS and CDR2 YFSETQ. The DNA of the CDR3 is TGCGCCAGCAGCTTGACAGGCCCATGGGGCGGGGAGCTGTTTTTT. Amino acid sequence: CASSLTGPWGGELFF.

This clonotype was counted many times. The chain is built from TRBV7-9 and TRBJ2-1; D ambiguous. The CDR3 spans 15 residues. CDR1 and CDR2 (germline): SEHNR, FQNEAQ (reference sequence). The V end lost 2 bases, the J end lost 5 bases, and 13 bases lay between the germline ends. The CDR3, as DNA: TGTGCCAGCAGCTTATCGAATGAACCTCACAATGAGCAGTTCTTC. Protein sequence: CASSLSNEPHNEQFF.